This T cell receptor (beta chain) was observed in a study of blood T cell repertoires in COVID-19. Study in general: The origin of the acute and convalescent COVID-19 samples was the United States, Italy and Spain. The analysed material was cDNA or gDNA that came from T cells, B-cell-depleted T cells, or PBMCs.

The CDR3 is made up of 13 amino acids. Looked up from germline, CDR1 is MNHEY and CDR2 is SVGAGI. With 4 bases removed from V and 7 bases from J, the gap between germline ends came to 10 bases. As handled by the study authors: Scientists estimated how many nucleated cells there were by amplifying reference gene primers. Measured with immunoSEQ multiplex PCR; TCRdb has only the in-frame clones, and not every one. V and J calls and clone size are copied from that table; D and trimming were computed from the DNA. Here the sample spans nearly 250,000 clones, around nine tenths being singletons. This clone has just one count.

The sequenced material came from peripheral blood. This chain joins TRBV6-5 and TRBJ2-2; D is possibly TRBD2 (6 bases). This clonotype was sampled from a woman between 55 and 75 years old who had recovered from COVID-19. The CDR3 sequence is CASSLGTGGELFF. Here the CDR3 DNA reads TGTGCCAGCAGTTTGGGGACTGGCGGGGAGCTGTTTTTT.